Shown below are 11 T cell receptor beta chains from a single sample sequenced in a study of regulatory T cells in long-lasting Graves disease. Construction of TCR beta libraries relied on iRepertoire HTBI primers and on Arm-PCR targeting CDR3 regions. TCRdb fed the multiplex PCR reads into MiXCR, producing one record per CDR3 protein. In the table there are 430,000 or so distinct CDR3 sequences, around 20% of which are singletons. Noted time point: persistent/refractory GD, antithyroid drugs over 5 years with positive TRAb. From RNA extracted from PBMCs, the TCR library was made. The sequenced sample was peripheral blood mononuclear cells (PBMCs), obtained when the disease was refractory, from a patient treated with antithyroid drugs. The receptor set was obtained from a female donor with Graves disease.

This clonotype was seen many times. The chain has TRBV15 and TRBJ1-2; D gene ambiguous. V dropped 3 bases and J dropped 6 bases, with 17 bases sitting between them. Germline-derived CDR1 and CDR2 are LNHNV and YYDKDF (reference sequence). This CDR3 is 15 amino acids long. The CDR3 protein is CATSSERALADGYTF. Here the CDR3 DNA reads TGTGCCACCAGCAGCGAAAGGGCTCTCGCGGATGGCTACACCTTC.

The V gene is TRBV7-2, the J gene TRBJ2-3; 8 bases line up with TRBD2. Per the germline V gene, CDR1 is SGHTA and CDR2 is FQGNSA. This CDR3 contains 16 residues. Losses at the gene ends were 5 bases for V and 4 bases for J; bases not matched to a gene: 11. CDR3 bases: TGTGCCAGCAGCCCGCTCCAGGCGGGAGGCGCAGATACGCAGTATTTT. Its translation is CASSPLQAGGADTQYF.

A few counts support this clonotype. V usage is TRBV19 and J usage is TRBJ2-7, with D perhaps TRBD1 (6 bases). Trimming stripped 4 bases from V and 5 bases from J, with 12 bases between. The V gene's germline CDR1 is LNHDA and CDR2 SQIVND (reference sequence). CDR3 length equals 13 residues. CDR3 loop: CASSTTGYNEQYF. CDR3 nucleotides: TGTGCCAGTAGTACTACAGGGTATAACGAGCAGTACTTC.

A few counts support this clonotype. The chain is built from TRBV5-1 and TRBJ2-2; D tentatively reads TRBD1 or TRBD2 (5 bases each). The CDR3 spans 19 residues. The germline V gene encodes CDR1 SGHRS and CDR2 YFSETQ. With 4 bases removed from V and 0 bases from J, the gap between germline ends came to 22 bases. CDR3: CASSLSTAFGTANTGELFF. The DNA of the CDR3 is TGCGCCAGCAGCCTGTCCACCGCTTTCGGGACGGCGAACACCGGGGAGCTGTTTTTT.

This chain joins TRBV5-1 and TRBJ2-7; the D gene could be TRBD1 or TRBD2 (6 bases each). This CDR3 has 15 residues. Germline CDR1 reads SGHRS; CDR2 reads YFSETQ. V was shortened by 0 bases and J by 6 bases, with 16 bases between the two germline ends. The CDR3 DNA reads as TGCGCCAGCAGCTTGGGCCTTCCGGGGGCGATCGAGCAGTACTTC. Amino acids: CASSLGLPGAIEQYF.

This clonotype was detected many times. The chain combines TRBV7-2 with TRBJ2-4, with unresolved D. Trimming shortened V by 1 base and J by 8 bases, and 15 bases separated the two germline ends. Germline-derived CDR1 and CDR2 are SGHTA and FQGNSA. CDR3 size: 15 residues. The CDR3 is CASSLVVQSADIQYF. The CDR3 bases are TGTGCCAGCAGCTTAGTAGTCCAATCGGCTGACATTCAGTACTTC. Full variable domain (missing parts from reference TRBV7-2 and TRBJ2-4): GAGVSQSPSNKVTEKGKDVELRCDPISGHTALYWYRQSLGQGLEFLIYFQGNSAPDKSGLPSDRFSAERTGGSVSTLTIQRTQQEDSAVYLCASSLVVQSADIQYFGAGTRLSVL.

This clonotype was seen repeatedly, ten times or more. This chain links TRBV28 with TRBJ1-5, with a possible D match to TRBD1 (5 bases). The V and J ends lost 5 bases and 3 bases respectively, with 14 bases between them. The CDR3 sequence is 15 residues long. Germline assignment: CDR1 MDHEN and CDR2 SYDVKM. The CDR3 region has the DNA TGTGCCAGCAGTGAATTGGACAAGTTCAATCAGCCCCAGCATTTT. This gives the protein CASSELDKFNQPQHF.

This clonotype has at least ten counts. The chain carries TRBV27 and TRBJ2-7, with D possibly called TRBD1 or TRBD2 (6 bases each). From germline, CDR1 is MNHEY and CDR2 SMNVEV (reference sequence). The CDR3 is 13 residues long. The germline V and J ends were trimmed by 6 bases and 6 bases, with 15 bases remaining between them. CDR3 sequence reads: CASRKGGSSEQYF. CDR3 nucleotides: TGTGCCAGCAGAAAGGGGGGCTCGAGCGAGCAGTACTTC.

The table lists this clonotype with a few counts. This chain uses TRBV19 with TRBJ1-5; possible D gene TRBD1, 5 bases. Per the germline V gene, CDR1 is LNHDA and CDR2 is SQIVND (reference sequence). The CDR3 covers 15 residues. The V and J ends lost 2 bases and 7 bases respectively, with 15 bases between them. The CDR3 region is CASSIMGRQSQPQHF. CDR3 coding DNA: TGTGCCAGTAGTATAATGGGTAGACAGAGCCAGCCCCAGCATTTT.

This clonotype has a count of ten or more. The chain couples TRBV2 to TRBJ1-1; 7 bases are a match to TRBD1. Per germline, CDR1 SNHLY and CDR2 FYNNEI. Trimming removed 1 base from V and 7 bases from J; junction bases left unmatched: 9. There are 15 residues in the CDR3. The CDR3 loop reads CASSEVMGQFNEAFF. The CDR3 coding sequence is TGTGCCAGCAGTGAAGTTATGGGACAGTTTAATGAAGCTTTCTTT.

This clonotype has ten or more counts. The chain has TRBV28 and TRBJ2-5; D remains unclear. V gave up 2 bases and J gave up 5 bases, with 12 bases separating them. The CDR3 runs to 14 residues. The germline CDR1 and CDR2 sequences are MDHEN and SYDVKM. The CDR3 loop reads CASSLLGKGETQYF. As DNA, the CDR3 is TGTGCCAGCAGTTTACTGGGTAAGGGTGAGACCCAGTACTTC.